The clone carrying this TCR beta chain was counted only a few times. Its target is not known. The data were obtained in a study of T-cell memory formation after mild COVID-19. TCRdb recomputed calls from the 5' RACE reads with MiXCR, one row per CDR3 protein. The sample shows roughly 280,000 distinct CDR3 sequences, 8% to 10% of them seen only once. General study points: Detection of some responders pre-infection suggested pre-existing cross-reactive memory T cells participated.

Trimming shortened V by 5 bases and J by 4 bases, and 24 bases separated the two germline ends. The length of the CDR3 is 18 residues. The receptor was isolated from a man between 18 and 29 years old who had mild COVID-19 (a few samples of this study predate the infection). Cell type and time point are not known. The chain combines TRBV12-3 or TRBV12-4 with TRBJ1-3, with a weak D call TRBD1 (5 bases). The sequencing input was PBMCs or a T cell subset sorted from them (not recorded which). CDR3 sequence reads: CASSPRAFTILSGNTIYF. The CDR3, as DNA: TGTGCCAGCAGTCCCAGGGCTTTTACTATCCTATCCGGAAACACCATATATTTT.